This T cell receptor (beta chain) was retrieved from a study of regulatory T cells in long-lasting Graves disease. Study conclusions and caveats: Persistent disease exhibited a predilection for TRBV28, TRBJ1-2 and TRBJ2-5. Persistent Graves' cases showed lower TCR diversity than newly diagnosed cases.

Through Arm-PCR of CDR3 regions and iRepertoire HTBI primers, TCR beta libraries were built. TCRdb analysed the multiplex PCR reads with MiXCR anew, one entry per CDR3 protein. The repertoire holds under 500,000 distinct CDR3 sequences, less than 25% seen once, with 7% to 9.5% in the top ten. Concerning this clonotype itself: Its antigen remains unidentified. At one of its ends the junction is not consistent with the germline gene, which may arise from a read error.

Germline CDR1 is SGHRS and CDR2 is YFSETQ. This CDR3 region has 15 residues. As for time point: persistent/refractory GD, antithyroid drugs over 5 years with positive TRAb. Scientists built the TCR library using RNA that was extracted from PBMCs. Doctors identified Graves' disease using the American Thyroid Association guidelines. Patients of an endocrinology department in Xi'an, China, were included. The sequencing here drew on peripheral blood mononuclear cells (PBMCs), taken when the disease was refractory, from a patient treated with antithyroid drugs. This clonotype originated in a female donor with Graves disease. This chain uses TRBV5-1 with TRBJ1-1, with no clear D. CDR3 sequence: CASSLVMEGNTEALF. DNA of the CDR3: TGCGCCAGCAGCTTGGTTATGGAAGGAAACACTGAAGCTCTCTTT.